The T cell receptor (beta chain) described here comes from a study of blood T cell repertoires in COVID-19. Study as a whole: The analysed material was cDNA or gDNA that came from T cells, B-cell-depleted T cells, or PBMCs.

The V and J ends lost 2 bases and 3 bases, in that order; junction bases with no gene match: 3. This CDR3 is 16 amino acids long. Germline V gene data show CDR1 as SGHRS and CDR2 as YFSETQ. This clone was observed a few times. Authors' data handling: Reference gene primer amplification yielded estimated nucleated cell counts. The table came from immunoSEQ multiplex PCR; TCRdb's copy has only in-frame clones and leaves some out. That table furnishes V, J and clone size, whereas the DNA furnished D and trimming. The repertoire holds around 220,000 clones, with about 82% as singletons. The clonotype originates from an elderly woman with acute or convalescent COVID-19. The sample taken for sequencing was peripheral blood. This chain links TRBV5-1 with TRBJ2-1; 12 positions agree with TRBD2. The CDR3, as DNA: TGCGCCAGCAGCTTCTCTAGCGGGGGGGTCTACAATGAGCAGTTCTTC. Its translation: CASSFSSGGVYNEQFF.